These 30 T cell receptor beta chains share one sample of origin, sequenced in a study of T cell responses to AZD1222 COVID-19 vaccine. Clones were sequenced by immunoSEQ multiplex PCR, and TCRdb holds only the in-frame ones, with some missing. The table shows fewer than 30,000 clones, with 86% occurring only once. Sequences were derived from peripheral blood, sampled 28 days after the second AZD1222 dose. Receptors were obtained from an adult who received the AZD1222 COVID-19 vaccine.

The chain combines TRBV28 with TRBJ1-5, with D unclear. In germline, CDR1 is MDHEN, CDR2 SYDVKM. This CDR3 has 15 residues. V lost 5 bases to trimming and J lost 3 bases, with 14 bases between them. CDR3 residues: CASSTIGVSNQPQHF. In nucleotides, the CDR3 is TGTGCCAGCAGTACAATTGGGGTTTCCAATCAGCCCCAGCATTTT.

This chain joins TRBV7-9 and TRBJ2-1, with D possibly being TRBD2 (5 bases). The V end lost 5 bases, the J end lost 0 bases, and 11 bases lay between the germline ends. From germline, CDR1 is SEHNR and CDR2 FQNEAQ (reference sequence). This CDR3 region has 15 residues. The CDR3 reads CASSLHGVSYNEQFF. CDR3 coding DNA: TGTGCCAGCAGCCTGCACGGGGTCTCCTACAATGAGCAGTTCTTC. The full variable domain, with the rest looked up from reference TRBV7-9 and TRBJ2-1, is DTGVSQNPRHKITKRGQNVTFRCDPISEHNRLYWYRQTLGQGPEFLTYFQNEAQLEKSRLLSDRFSAERPKGSFSTLEIQRTEQGDSAMYLCASSLHGVSYNEQFFGPGTRLTVL.

The V call is TRBV20-1, the J call TRBJ1-6; D call uncertain. Germline loops: CDR1 DFQATT, CDR2 SNEGSKA (reference sequence). V was pared by 7 bases and J by 7 bases, with 8 bases between. There are 11 residues in the CDR3. CDR3 region: CSVSRNSPLHF. In DNA form, the CDR3 reads TGCAGTGTCAGTAGGAATTCACCCCTCCACTTT.

The gene calls are TRBV28 and TRBJ1-5; 9 nucleotides match TRBD1. The CDR3 totals 13 residues. The germline V gene encodes CDR1 MDHEN and CDR2 SYDVKM. Unmatched junction bases numbered 7, after V lost 6 bases and J lost 10 bases. The CDR3 here is CASRQGAVGPQHF. DNA for the CDR3: TGTGCCAGCAGACAGGGGGCCGTTGGTCCCCAGCATTTT.

The chain recombines TRBV2 with TRBJ2-7; 8 positions agree with TRBD1. CDR1 SNHLY and CDR2 FYNNEI come from the germline V gene. The CDR3 runs 13 residues. The V segment lost 4 bases and the J segment 6 bases; nucleotides outside the gene matches: 5. The CDR3 protein is CASSGQGAVEQYF. CDR3 DNA: TGTGCCAGCAGTGGGCAGGGGGCGGTCGAGCAGTACTTC.

The chain recombines TRBV7-3 with TRBJ2-5; 10 positions match TRBD2. The CDR3 runs 15 residues. With 5 bases clipped from V and 3 bases from J, the junction kept 6 bases outside the gene matches. Germline V gene lookup returns CDR1 SGHTA and CDR2 FQGTGA. The CDR3 DNA reads TGTGCCAGCAGCCTCCGGACTAGCGGCAAAGAGACCCAGTACTTC. This translates into CASSLRTSGKETQYF.

The chain couples TRBV20-1 to TRBJ2-7, with D perhaps matching TRBD1 or TRBD2 (6 bases each). This CDR3 has 11 residues. Germline assignment: CDR1 DFQATT and CDR2 SNEGSKA (reference sequence). V lost 3 bases and J 9 bases, leaving 12 bases between the germline ends. The CDR3 spells CSARRGDTQYF. The DNA of the CDR3 is TGCAGTGCTAGGAGGGGGGACACGCAGTACTTC.

The gene calls are TRBV9 and TRBJ2-5; 8 positions match TRBD1. Germline lookup yields CDR1 SGDLS and CDR2 YYNGEE. The CDR3 loop spans 13 amino acids. V lost 3 bases, J lost 5 bases, and 3 bases stayed unmatched. For the CDR3, the DNA is TGTGCCAGCAGCGCAGGGGGCGGCGAGACCCAGTACTTC. Translation: CASSAGGGETQYF.

The V call is TRBV30, the J call TRBJ1-5, with D maybe TRBD1 (5 bases). The V and J ends lost 0 bases and 6 bases respectively, with 9 bases between them. Per germline, CDR1 GTSNPN and CDR2 SVGIG (reference sequence). This CDR3 comprises 13 residues. The CDR3 is CAWSVGRGQPQHF. The CDR3 coding sequence is TGTGCCTGGAGTGTAGGAAGGGGTCAGCCCCAGCATTTT.

Note on this clone: One junction end does not reproduce the germline sequence, and a read error may be involved. The CDR3 here is CASSKTGSTNPGELFF. For the CDR3, the DNA is TGTGCCAGTAGTAAGACCGGCTCGACGAACCCCGGGGAGCTGTTTTTT. The chain combines TRBV19 with TRBJ2-2; D call uncertain. In germline, CDR1 is LNHDA, CDR2 SQIVND (reference sequence). The CDR3 runs to 16 residues.

The genes are TRBV3-1 (or the pseudogene TRBV3-2) and TRBJ2-1; D might be TRBD1 (5 bases). The CDR3 runs 16 residues. The germline CDR1 and CDR2 sequences are LGHDT and YNNKEL (reference sequence). V was clipped by 1 base and J by 1 base, with 11 bases between them. The DNA for the CDR3 is TGTGCCAGCAGCCAAGTTAAGGGGCTTTCCTACAATGAGCAGTTCTTC. Its translation is CASSQVKGLSYNEQFF.

The gene calls are TRBV28 and TRBJ1-4, with D possibly being TRBD1 (5 bases). Germline V lookup: CDR1 MDHEN, CDR2 SYDVKM. Trimming removed 5 bases from V and 8 bases from J, with 15 bases in between. The CDR3 contains 14 residues. Here the CDR3 DNA reads TGTGCCAGCAGTCTTGGGCAGGGAGGCGAAAAACTGTTTTTT. Protein: CASSLGQGGEKLFF.

This chain joins TRBV30 and TRBJ1-6; D gene uncertain. From germline, CDR1 is GTSNPN and CDR2 SVGIG (reference sequence). V lost 5 bases and J lost 6, with 11 bases in between. The CDR3 is 13 amino acids. CDR3 DNA: TGTGCCTGGTGTGCAGGCCCTAATTCACCCCTCCACTTT. It encodes CAWCAGPNSPLHF.

In its sample, this clone was seen a few times. The V and J genes are TRBV27 and TRBJ2-7, with D possibly being TRBD2 (6 bases). Trimming pared 5 bases from V and 5 bases from J, leaving 19 bases between. Germline CDR1 MNHEY, CDR2 SMNVEV (reference sequence). There are 15 residues in the CDR3. This chain's CDR3 is CASSLRGGKRDEQYF. In nucleotides, the CDR3 is TGTGCCAGCAGTCTCAGAGGAGGGAAAAGGGACGAGCAGTACTTC.

This rearrangement joins TRBV24-1 to TRBJ1-5, with D possibly matching TRBD1 (5 bases). Trimming took 2 bases from V and 4 from J, leaving 11 bases between them. Per the germline V gene, CDR1 is KGHDR and CDR2 is SFDVKD. The CDR3 loop spans 15 amino acids. The CDR3 sequence: CATSDSKTANQPQHF. CDR3 nucleotides: TGTGCCACCAGTGATTCTAAGACAGCTAATCAGCCCCAGCATTTT.

The chain uses TRBV5-4 and TRBJ2-5, with D uncertain. Per the germline V gene, CDR1 is SGHNT and CDR2 is YYREEE (reference sequence). The CDR3 is 15 amino acids. Trimming took off 0 bases at V and 3 bases at J, with 12 bases between the two ends. CDR3 nucleotides: TGTGCCAGCAGCTTGGGATCGGCAGCCGAAGAGACCCAGTACTTC. Encoded protein: CASSLGSAAEETQYF.

The chain has TRBV27 and TRBJ2-7; TRBD1 matches at 10 bases. The CDR3 runs to 16 residues. Germline V gives CDR1 MNHEY, CDR2 SMNVEV (reference sequence). V was pared by 5 bases and J by 4 bases, with 11 bases of the junction left unmatched. CDR3: CASSPQPGQGLYEQYF. The DNA of the CDR3 is TGTGCCAGCAGTCCCCAACCGGGACAGGGGTTGTACGAGCAGTACTTC.

The chain is built from TRBV5-4 and TRBJ2-4; 8 bases are shared with TRBD2. Germline values: CDR1 SGHNT, CDR2 YYREEE (reference sequence). V trimming: 3 bases; J trimming: 1 base; junction bases outside the gene matches: 6. There are 16 residues in the CDR3. CDR3 nucleotide sequence: TGTGCCAGCAGCTCGGGGGGGGGTGCGGCCAAAAACATTCAGTACTTC. This translates into CASSSGGGAAKNIQYF. The whole variable domain, remainder taken from reference TRBV5-4 and TRBJ2-4, is ETGVTQSPTHLIKTRGQQVTLRCSSQSGHNTVSWYQQALGQGPQFIFQYYREEENGRGNFPPRFSGLQFPNYSSELNVNALELDDSALYLCASSSGGGAAKNIQYFGAGTRLSVL.

The V and J genes are TRBV7-2 and TRBJ2-1; D is unclear. V was shortened by 5 bases and J by 9 bases, with 11 bases between the two germline ends. The CDR3 extends over 12 amino acids. The germline gives CDR1 SGHTA, CDR2 FQGNSA. The CDR3 bases are TGTGCCAGCAGCCGATATAGTAGTGAGCAGTTCTTC. This translates into CASSRYSSEQFF.

V usage is TRBV7-9 and J usage is TRBJ1-4, with D hard to call. This CDR3 has 14 amino acids. Germline V lookup: CDR1 SEHNR, CDR2 FQNEAQ (reference sequence). V gave up 1 base and J gave up 7 bases, with 10 bases separating them. The CDR3 DNA follows: TGTGCCAGCAGCTTAGGGTTAGGGAGTGAAAAACTGTTTTTT. Encoded protein: CASSLGLGSEKLFF.

The chain joins TRBV6-5 to TRBJ1-5; D is possibly TRBD1 (5 bases). This CDR3 comprises 15 residues. Germline CDR1 MNHEY, CDR2 SVGAGI. The ends were cut back, 5 bases at V and 4 bases at J, with 15 bases in the middle. The CDR3 region is CASSLVGGRNQPQHF. In DNA, the CDR3 is TGTGCCAGCAGTCTAGTGGGGGGTCGAAATCAGCCCCAGCATTTT.

This clone was seen more than once but under ten times. This chain uses TRBV7-3 with TRBJ2-2, with TRBD2 identical over 11 bases. This CDR3 contains 19 residues. Germline assignment: CDR1 SGHTA and CDR2 FQGTGA. The V and J ends lost 1 base and 6 bases, in that order; junction bases with no gene match: 13. In DNA form, the CDR3 reads TGTGCCAGCAGCTTAATTCGCGTAGCGGGAGGGCCCTTAGCCGGGGAGCTGTTTTTT. Encoded protein: CASSLIRVAGGPLAGELFF.

Turning to this clone: Compared with germline, one end of the junction differs, possibly owing to a read error. CDR3 nucleotide sequence: TGTGCCAGCACTTTACGCCAGGGGAGCGAGCAGTACTTC. Residues: CASTLRQGSEQYF. The V gene is TRBV28, the J gene TRBJ2-7, with TRBD1 as a possible D gene (6 bases). Germline values: CDR1 MDHEN, CDR2 SYDVKM. This CDR3 has 13 residues.

V gene TRBV6-2 or TRBV6-3 combines with J gene TRBJ1-5, with 9 bases identical to TRBD1. CDR1 is MNHEY and CDR2 is SVGEGT in the germline V gene. The V gene end was trimmed by 1 base and the J gene end by 5 bases; junction bases not matched to a gene: 12. This CDR3 region has 18 residues. CDR3 protein: CASSYLYLPGQGYQPQHF. In DNA, the CDR3 is TGTGCCAGCAGTTACTTGTATCTCCCGGGACAGGGATATCAGCCCCAGCATTTT.

The chain links TRBV9 to TRBJ1-5, with a possible D match to TRBD1 (5 bases). Germline CDR1 SGDLS, CDR2 YYNGEE. This CDR3 spans 15 amino acids. Trimming shortened V by 0 bases and J by 5 bases, and 12 bases separated the two germline ends. The chain's CDR3 is CASSVGAGLDQPQHF. The CDR3 region has the DNA TGTGCCAGCAGCGTAGGAGCAGGGCTGGATCAGCCCCAGCATTTT.

The chain joins TRBV5-1 to TRBJ1-4; tentatively, D is TRBD1 (6 bases). The CDR3 is made up of 14 amino acids. The ends were cut back, 0 bases at V and 7 bases at J, with 10 bases in the middle. The germline gives CDR1 SGHRS, CDR2 YFSETQ. CDR3 residues: CASSLAQGREKLFF. The CDR3 DNA reads as TGCGCCAGCAGCTTGGCACAGGGTCGTGAAAAACTGTTTTTT.

V gene TRBV9 combines with J gene TRBJ2-1; D not resolved. Trimming removed 2 bases at V and 8 bases at J, with 8 bases between. The length of the CDR3 is 12 residues. The V gene's germline CDR1 is SGDLS and CDR2 YYNGEE. The CDR3 DNA is TGTGCCAGCAGCGTTTCAGGCCATGAGCAGTTCTTC. The encoded protein is CASSVSGHEQFF.

The chain carries TRBV3-1 (or the pseudogene TRBV3-2) and TRBJ1-4; TRBD1 agrees at 9 bases. V lost 0 bases to trimming and J lost 7 bases; unmatched junction nucleotides: 3. Germline V gives CDR1 LGHDT, CDR2 YNNKEL (reference sequence). The CDR3 is 15 residues long. As DNA, the CDR3 is TGTGCCAGCAGCCAAGATGGGACAGGGAGTGAAAAACTGTTTTTT. Protein product: CASSQDGTGSEKLFF.

V is TRBV28 and J is TRBJ2-5; D is unresolved. There are 13 residues in the CDR3. With 2 bases removed from V and 4 bases from J, the gap between germline ends came to 8 bases. Germline V CDR1 and CDR2: MDHEN, SYDVKM. The CDR3 DNA is TGTGCCAGCAGTTTAAGTGTCAGAGAGACCCAGTACTTC. Its translation: CASSLSVRETQYF. Combining the CDR3 with reference TRBV28 and TRBJ2-5 gives the whole variable domain DVKVTQSSRYLVKRTGEKVFLECVQDMDHENMFWYRQDPGLGLRLIYFSYDVKMKEKGDIPEGYSVSREKKERFSLILESASTNQTSMYLCASSLSVRETQYFGPGTRLLVL.

The chain has TRBV6-5 and TRBJ1-4; a possible D gene is TRBD1 (6 bases). The V and J ends lost 6 bases and 3 bases respectively, with 14 bases between them. The germline V gene has CDR1 MNHEY and CDR2 SVGAGI. CDR3 size: 15 residues. DNA for the CDR3: TGTGCCAGCAGCCTTACAGGGTACCCTAATGAAAAACTGTTTTTT. Its protein product is CASSLTGYPNEKLFF.